This T cell receptor beta chain was found in a study of shared clonotypes between healthy human individuals. Study-level information: Per donor, CD8 memory used one plate, CD8 naive used two, CD4 memory used three and CD4 naive used three. Points from the study as a whole: The study found roughly 5% of naive CD4 clonotypes shared across a handful of donors.

On this clone: Its specificity is not known.

The CD4+ fraction was divided into a CD45RA+ naive subset and a CD45RA-negative memory subset. TCRdb's table, derived via immunoSEQ multiplex PCR, lists solely in-frame clones and lacks some. The sample lists more than 2,000,000 clones; roughly 93% were seen once. The TCR comes from a man between 18 and 35 years old in good health. Some clones in this sample may be carry-over from other donors' samples. The material sequenced was naive CD4+ T cells from PBMCs. Subset in this sample: CD45RA+ positively selected.

The CDR3 bases are TGTGCCAGCAGTCGGAGGGGTATTGGCACCGGGGAGCTGTTTTTT. It is translated as CASSRRGIGTGELFF. The V call is TRBV6-5, the J call TRBJ2-2; weak D call: TRBD2 (6 bases). This CDR3 has 15 amino acids. Trimming shortened V by 5 bases and J by 4 bases, and 14 bases separated the two germline ends. Germline loops: CDR1 MNHEY, CDR2 SVGAGI.